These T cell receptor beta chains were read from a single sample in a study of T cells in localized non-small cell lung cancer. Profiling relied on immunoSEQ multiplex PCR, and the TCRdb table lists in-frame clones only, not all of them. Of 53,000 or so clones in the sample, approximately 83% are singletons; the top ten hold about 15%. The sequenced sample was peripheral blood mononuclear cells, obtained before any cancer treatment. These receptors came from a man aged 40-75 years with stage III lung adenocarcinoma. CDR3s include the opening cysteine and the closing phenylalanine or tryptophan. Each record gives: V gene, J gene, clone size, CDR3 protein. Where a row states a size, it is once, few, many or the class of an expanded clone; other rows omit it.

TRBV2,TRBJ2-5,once,CASTRLAGGGETQYF
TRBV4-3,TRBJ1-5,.,CASSPLTGGPQHF
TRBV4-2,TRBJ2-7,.,CASSPVVGLRSYEQYF
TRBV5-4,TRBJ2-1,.,CASSLGSDQFF
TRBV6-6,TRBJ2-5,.,CATAGLEKTQYF
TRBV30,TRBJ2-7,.,CAWSGGARHEQYF
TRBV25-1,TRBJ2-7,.,CASSDSWAGTAFYEQYF
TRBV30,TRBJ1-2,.,CAWGRQGKDGYTF
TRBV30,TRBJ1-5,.,CAWSVGRANQPQHF
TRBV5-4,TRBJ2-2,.,CASSLKSGRGGTGELFF
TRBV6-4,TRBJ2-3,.,CASSVDGGAGTDTQYF
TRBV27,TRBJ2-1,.,CASSRTLGEQFF
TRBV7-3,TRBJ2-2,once,CASSYGSSGAGELFF
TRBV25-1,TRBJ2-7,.,CASSDLGDRGLAEQYF
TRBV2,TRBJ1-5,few,CASSEAGYQPQHF
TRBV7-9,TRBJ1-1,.,CASSLAGLPEAFF
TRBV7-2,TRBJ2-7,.,CASSLVTDSYEQYF
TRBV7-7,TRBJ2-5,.,CASSTKATSGGPMETQYF
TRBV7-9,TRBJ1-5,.,CASSLGATQPQHF
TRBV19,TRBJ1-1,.,CASSEYLNTEAFF
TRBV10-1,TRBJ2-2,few,CASSGGSSRELFF
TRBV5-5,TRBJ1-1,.,CASSSGSGTLMNTEAFF
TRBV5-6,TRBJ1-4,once,CASSGGVNEKLFF
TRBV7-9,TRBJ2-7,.,CASSPDRAHEQYF
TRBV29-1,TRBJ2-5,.,CSVSLPGGQETQYF
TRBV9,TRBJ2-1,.,CASSVQPGQGSNEQFF
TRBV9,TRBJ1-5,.,CASSARDERQPQHF